Sequencing of this T cell receptor (beta chain) was carried out in a study of control samples from healthy donors and cancer patients. The germline V gene has CDR1 LGHDT and CDR2 YNNKEL (reference sequence). Trimming took 3 bases from V and 6 from J, leaving 12 bases between them. The CDR3 consists of 13 residues. The table came from immunoSEQ multiplex PCR; TCRdb's copy has only in-frame clones and leaves some out. The repertoire has 96,000 or so clones, over 90% of them found once; the top ten carry 8% to 9.5%. The chain recombines TRBV3-1 (or the pseudogene TRBV3-2) with TRBJ2-7; D is perhaps TRBD1 or TRBD2 (5 bases each). Source material: blood. The sequence came from a man younger than 35 in good health. The CDR3 spells CASSQRGVSEQYF. The DNA of the CDR3 is TGTGCCAGCAGCCAGCGAGGGGTCAGCGAGCAGTACTTC.